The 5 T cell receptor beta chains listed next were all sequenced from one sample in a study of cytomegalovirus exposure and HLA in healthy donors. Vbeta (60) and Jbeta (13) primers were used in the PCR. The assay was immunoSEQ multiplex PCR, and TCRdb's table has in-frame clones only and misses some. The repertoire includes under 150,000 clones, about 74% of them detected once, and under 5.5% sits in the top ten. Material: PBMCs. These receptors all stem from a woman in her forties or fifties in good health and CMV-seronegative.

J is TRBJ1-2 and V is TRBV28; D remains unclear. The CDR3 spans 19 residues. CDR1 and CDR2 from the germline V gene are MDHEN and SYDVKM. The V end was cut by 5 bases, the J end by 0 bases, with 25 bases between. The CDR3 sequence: CASSVLTLVRPNPNYGYTF. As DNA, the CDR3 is TGTGCCAGCAGTGTACTGACCCTTGTCAGGCCTAACCCTAACTATGGCTACACCTTC.

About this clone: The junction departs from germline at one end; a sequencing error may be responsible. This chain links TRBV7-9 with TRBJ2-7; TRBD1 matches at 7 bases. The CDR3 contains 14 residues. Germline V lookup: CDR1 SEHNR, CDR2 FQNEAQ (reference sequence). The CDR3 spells CSSSSDRSSYEQYF. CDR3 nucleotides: TGTTCCAGCAGCTCGGACAGGTCCTCCTACGAGCAGTACTTC.

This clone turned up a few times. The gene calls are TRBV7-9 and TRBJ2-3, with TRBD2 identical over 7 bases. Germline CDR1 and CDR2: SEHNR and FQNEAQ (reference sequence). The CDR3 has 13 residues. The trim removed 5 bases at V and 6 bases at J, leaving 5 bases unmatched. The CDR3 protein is CASSPGTTDTQYF. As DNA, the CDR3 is TGTGCCAGCAGCCCAGGGACTACTGATACGCAGTATTTT.

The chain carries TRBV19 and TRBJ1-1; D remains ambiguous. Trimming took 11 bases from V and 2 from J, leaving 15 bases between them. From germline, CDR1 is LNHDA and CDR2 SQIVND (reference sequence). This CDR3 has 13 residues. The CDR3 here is CACAGNPNTEAFF. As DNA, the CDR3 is TGTGCCTGCGCGGGAAACCCAAACACTGAAGCTTTCTTT.

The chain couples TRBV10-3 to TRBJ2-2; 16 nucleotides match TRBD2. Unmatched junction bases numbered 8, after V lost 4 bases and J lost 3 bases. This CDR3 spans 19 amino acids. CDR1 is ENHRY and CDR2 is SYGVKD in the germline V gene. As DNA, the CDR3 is TGTGCCATCAGTGGGGGGACTAGCGGGGGGGCCGAGGACACCGGGGAGCTGTTTTTT. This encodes CAISGGTSGGAEDTGELFF.